This TCR beta chain was documented in a study of vaccination and CD4 T cells after COVID-19. This CDR3 contains 12 residues. Germline CDR1 reads MNHEY; CDR2 reads SMNVEV (reference sequence). The V and J ends lost 0 bases and 8 bases respectively, with 7 bases between them. Cultured CD4+ T-cell DNA underwent Oncomine TCR Beta short-read sequencing. The authors extracted genomic DNA from cultured CD4+ T cells. TCRdb re-analysed the PCR reads in MiXCR, keeping a single row per CDR3 protein. This table has 15,000 to 20,000 distinct CDR3 sequences, 48% appearing once. This clonotype was found a few times. Its antigen is unknown. Treatment here: approximately nine-day PBMC culture with coronavirus spike peptide pools or control peptides (ViraFEST assay).

The sequenced sample was CD4+ T cells from blood, cultured in vitro, obtained before SARS-CoV-2 vaccination. The chain joins TRBV27 to TRBJ1-2, with D perhaps matching TRBD1 (5 bases). This receptor was taken from a human donor who had recovered from COVID-19. In DNA, the CDR3 is TGTGCCAGCAGTTTATCTGGGGCAGGCTACACCTTC. This gives the protein CASSLSGAGYTF.